This TCR beta chain was identified during a study of OX40 agonist ivuxolimab in advanced cancers. The V end was cut by 0 bases, the J end by 1 base, with 6 bases between. CDR3 length equals 14 residues. Germline CDR1 and CDR2: MNHNS and SASEGT. Anyone with autoimmune disease history or systemic immunosuppression was excluded. Libraries were prepared by immunoSEQ multiplex PCR; TCRdb keeps only in-frame clonotypes and omits some of them. Of 55,000 to 75,000 clones in the sample, about four fifths are singletons; the top ten hold about 1%. The clonotype was recovered from an adult with an advanced solid tumor such as melanoma, head and neck, liver or kidney cancer. This material consisted of CD4+ or CD8+ T cells sorted from blood, taken in a trial of the OX40 agonist ivuxolimab. V usage is TRBV6-1 and J usage is TRBJ1-1; D is unclear. This CDR3 is CASSEALPNTEAFF. CDR3 sequence (DNA): TGTGCCAGCAGTGAAGCGCTTCCGAACACTGAAGCTTTCTTT.